Listed below are T cell receptor beta chains from one sample, sequenced in a study of cytomegalovirus exposure and HLA in healthy donors. The method was immunoSEQ multiplex PCR; TCRdb's version includes in-frame clones alone and lacks a portion of them. The data hold under 400,000 clones, with about nine tenths observed a single time. Sequenced material: PBMCs. The receptors were sampled from a woman in her late teens or twenties in good health and CMV-seronegative. The CDR3 runs from the conserved cysteine through the conserved F or W. The D gene is left open where the match is weak. The listing skips clone size in some rows; elsewhere it reads once, few, many or a size class.

d_call	v_call	clone_size	j_call	cdr3_aa	cdr3_nt
NA	TRBV7-9	NA	TRBJ2-7	CASSLVGSGDEQYF	TGTGCCAGCAGCTTAGTCGGGTCAGGGGACGAGCAGTACTTC
NA	TRBV27	once	TRBJ2-1	CASRGTGYNEQFF	TGTGCCAGCAGGGGGACTGGATACAATGAGCAGTTCTTC
TRBD1	TRBV7-6	NA	TRBJ2-2	CASSHRPTGTANTGELFF	TGTGCCAGCAGCCACCGGCCCACCGGGACAGCGAACACCGGGGAGCTGTTTTTT
NA	TRBV6-4	NA	TRBJ2-1	CASRREYTSYNEQFF	TGTGCCAGCAGGAGGGAGTACACCTCCTACAATGAGCAGTTCTTC
NA	TRBV2	few	TRBJ1-5	CASREQGGNQPQHF	TGTGCCAGCAGGGAACAGGGTGGCAATCAGCCCCAGCATTTT
NA	TRBV18	few	TRBJ1-6	CASSQGISYNSPLHF	TGTGCCAGCTCACAGGGGATCTCCTATAATTCACCCCTCCACTTT
TRBD2	TRBV4-2	NA	TRBJ2-3	CASSQVWASGGTTDTQYF	TGTGCCAGCAGCCAAGTTTGGGCTAGCGGGGGTACCACAGATACGCAGTATTTT
TRBD2	TRBV7-9	NA	TRBJ2-1	CASTETGGTHNEQFF	TGTGCCAGCACCGAAACCGGGGGGACTCACAATGAGCAGTTCTTC
TRBD2	TRBV29-1	NA	TRBJ2-1	CSGNGLAGGQLFYNEQFF	TGCAGCGGGAATGGACTAGCGGGGGGGCAGCTTTTCTACAATGAGCAGTTCTTC
NA	TRBV6-1	NA	TRBJ1-1	CASSVEFDSVGTEAFF	TGTGCCAGCAGTGTAGAATTCGACAGTGTAGGCACTGAAGCTTTCTTT
NA	TRBV9	once	TRBJ2-7	CASSADSTYEQYF	TGTGCCAGCAGCGCGGACAGCACCTACGAGCAGTACTTC
TRBD2	TRBV7-9	NA	TRBJ2-3	CASRDATSGLGDTQYF	TGTGCCAGCAGGGACGCAACTAGCGGGCTTGGGGATACGCAGTATTTT
TRBD1	TRBV5-1	NA	TRBJ2-7	CASTPGQGFHEQYF	TGCGCCAGCACCCCGGGACAGGGGTTCCACGAGCAGTACTTC
TRBD2	TRBV27	NA	TRBJ2-7	CATSPGLAKYEQYF	TGTGCCACATCTCCGGGACTAGCTAAATACGAGCAGTACTTC
NA	TRBV6-5	NA	TRBJ1-4	CASSYSGVTNEKLFF	TGTGCCAGCAGTTACTCAGGAGTGACTAATGAAAAACTGTTTTTT
NA	TRBV4-1	NA	TRBJ1-2	CASSQAATDYGYTF	TGCGCCAGCAGCCAAGCGGCGACAGACTATGGCTACACCTTC
NA	TRBV21-1	NA	TRBJ1-5	CASSSTWTDSNQPQHF	TGTGCCAGCAGCTCAACTTGGACGGACTCCAATCAGCCCCAGCATTTT
NA	TRBV2	NA	TRBJ1-2	CASTQQGYVYGYTF	TGTGCCAGCACCCAACAGGGATACGTCTATGGCTACACCTTC
NA	TRBV5-1	NA	TRBJ1-6	CASSLGQAYSPLHF	TGCGCCAGCAGCTTGGGACAGGCCTATTCACCCCTCCACTTT
TRBD1	TRBV15	NA	TRBJ1-1	CATSTGMTEAFF	TGTGCCACCTCGACAGGGATGACTGAAGCTTTCTTT
TRBD1	TRBV28	NA	TRBJ1-5	CASRGGGDRGLLDNQPQHF	TGTGCCAGCAGAGGGGGCGGGGACAGGGGCCTCCTAGACAATCAGCCCCAGCATTTT
TRBD1	TRBV5-4	once	TRBJ1-2	CASLGMGQTSYGYTF	TGTGCCAGCCTTGGGATGGGACAGACCTCCTATGGCTACACCTTC
TRBD1	TRBV27	NA	TRBJ2-7	CASSLAGTGGYEQYF	TGTGCCAGCAGTTTGGCCGGCACAGGGGGCTACGAGCAGTACTTC
NA	TRBV30	NA	TRBJ1-1	CAWSDNMNTEAFF	TGTGCCTGGAGTGACAACATGAACACTGAAGCTTTCTTT
NA	TRBV7-9	NA	TRBJ1-2	CASSVTGTLGGITF	TGTGCCAGCAGCGTAACCGGGACCCTGGGGGGGATCACCTTC
NA	TRBV6-1	NA	TRBJ1-1	CASSVDRWGTEAFF	TGTGCCAGCAGTGTAGACAGGTGGGGCACTGAAGCTTTCTTT
NA	TRBV27	NA	TRBJ2-7	CASSFGHEQYF	TGTGCCAGCAGTTTCGGTCACGAGCAGTACTTC
NA	TRBV5-1	NA	TRBJ1-2	CASSLLGADGYTF	TGCGCCAGCAGCTTGCTAGGGGCGGATGGCTACACCTTC
NA	TRBV27	NA	TRBJ2-2	CASSLRQLTGELFF	TGTGCCAGCAGTTTGAGACAGCTCACCGGGGAGCTGTTTTTT
TRBD2	TRBV4-1	NA	TRBJ2-1	CASNQEKREGRNEQFF	TGCGCCAGCAACCAAGAGAAGCGGGAGGGCCGGAATGAGCAGTTCTTC
NA	TRBV5-4	NA	TRBJ2-6	CASSPRSGGANVLTF	TGTGCCAGCAGCCCCAGGAGCGGAGGGGCCAACGTCCTGACTTTC
NA	TRBV4-1	NA	TRBJ1-5	CASSLGGYQPQHF	TGCGCCAGCAGCCTTGGGGGGTATCAGCCCCAGCATTTT
TRBD1	TRBV5-5	NA	TRBJ2-7	CASSLDRGRYEQYF	TGTGCCAGCAGCTTGGACAGGGGGCGTTACGAGCAGTACTTC
NA	TRBV2	NA	TRBJ2-7	CASSPLGRPTHYEQYF	TGTGCCAGCAGCCCCTTGGGGCGTCCTACACACTACGAGCAGTACTTC
NA	TRBV7-9	NA	TRBJ2-1	CASSYGNNEQFF	TGTGCCAGCAGCTACGGGAACAATGAGCAGTTCTTC
NA	TRBV29-1	NA	TRBJ2-1	CSVTALRTYDTEQFF	TGCAGCGTTACCGCCCTCAGGACTTACGACACTGAGCAGTTCTTC
NA	TRBV15	NA	TRBJ1-3	CATSRGAGQPGNTIYF	TGTGCCACCAGCAGAGGGGCTGGACAACCGGGAAACACCATATATTTT